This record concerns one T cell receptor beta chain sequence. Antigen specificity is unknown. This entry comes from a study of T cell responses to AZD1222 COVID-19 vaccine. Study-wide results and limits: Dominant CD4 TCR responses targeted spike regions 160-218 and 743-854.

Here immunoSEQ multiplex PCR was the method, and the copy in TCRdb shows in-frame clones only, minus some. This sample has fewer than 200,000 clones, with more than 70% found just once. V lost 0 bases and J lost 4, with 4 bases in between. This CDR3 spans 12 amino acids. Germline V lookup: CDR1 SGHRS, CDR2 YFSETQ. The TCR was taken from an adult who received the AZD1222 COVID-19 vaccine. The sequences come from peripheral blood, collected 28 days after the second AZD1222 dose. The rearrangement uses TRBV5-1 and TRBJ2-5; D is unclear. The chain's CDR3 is CASSLAGETQYF. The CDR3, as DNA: TGCGCCAGCAGCTTGGCCGGAGAGACCCAGTACTTC.